The table lists the clone carrying this TCR beta chain with a few counts. This specimen belongs to a study of preoperative IRX-2 immunotherapy in early breast cancer. This table comes from immunoSEQ multiplex PCR, and its TCRdb copy is limited to in-frame clones, with some not included. The sample carries over 25,000 clones, roughly four fifths recorded once. Treatment meaning: preoperative locoregional IRX-2 cytokine immunotherapy. Samples came from a phase Ib trial of preoperative locoregional IRX-2 cytokine immunotherapy. Per germline, CDR1 KGHSH and CDR2 LQKENI. Trimming stripped 2 bases from V and 5 bases from J, with 18 bases between. The CDR3 totals 16 residues.

The material sequenced was lymph node tissue, taken after IRX-2 immunotherapy. The clonotype comes from a human donor with breast cancer. The chain has TRBV18 and TRBJ1-1, with D perhaps matching TRBD1 (5 bases). The CDR3 here is CASSPSGSLGGTEAFF. In DNA, the CDR3 is TGTGCCAGCTCACCATCCGGGAGCCTTGGGGGGACTGAAGCTTTCTTT.